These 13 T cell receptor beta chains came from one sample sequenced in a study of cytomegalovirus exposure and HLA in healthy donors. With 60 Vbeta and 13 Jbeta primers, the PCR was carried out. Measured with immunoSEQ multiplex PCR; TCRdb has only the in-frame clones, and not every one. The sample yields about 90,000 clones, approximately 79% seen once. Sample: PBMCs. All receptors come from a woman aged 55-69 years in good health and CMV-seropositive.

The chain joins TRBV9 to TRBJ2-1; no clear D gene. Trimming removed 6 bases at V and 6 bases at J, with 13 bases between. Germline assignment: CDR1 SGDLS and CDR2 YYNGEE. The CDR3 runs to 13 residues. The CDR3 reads CASNRGPLNEQFF. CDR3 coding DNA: TGTGCCAGCAACCGTGGGCCCCTCAATGAGCAGTTCTTC.

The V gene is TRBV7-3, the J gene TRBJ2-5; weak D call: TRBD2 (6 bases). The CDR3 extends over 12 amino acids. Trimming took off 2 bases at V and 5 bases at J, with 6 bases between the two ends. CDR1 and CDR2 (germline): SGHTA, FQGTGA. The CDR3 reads CASSLGRETQYF. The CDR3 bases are TGTGCCAGCAGCTTAGGGAGGGAGACCCAGTACTTC. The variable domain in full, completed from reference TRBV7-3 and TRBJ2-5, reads GAGVSQTPSNKVTEKGKYVELRCDPISGHTALYWYRQSLGQGPEFLIYFQGTGAADDSGLPNDRFFAVRPEGSVSTLKIQRTERGDSAVYLCASSLGRETQYFGPGTRLLVL.

The CDR3 bases are TGTGCCAGCAGCCTCGGACACCTCGCGAACACCGGGGAGCTGTTTTTT. The encoded protein is CASSLGHLANTGELFF. The J gene is TRBJ2-2, the V gene TRBV11-3, with D tentatively TRBD1 (5 bases). Germline assignment: CDR1 SGHNT and CDR2 YENEEA. V dropped 5 bases and J dropped 0 bases, with 13 bases sitting between them. This CDR3 comprises 16 residues.

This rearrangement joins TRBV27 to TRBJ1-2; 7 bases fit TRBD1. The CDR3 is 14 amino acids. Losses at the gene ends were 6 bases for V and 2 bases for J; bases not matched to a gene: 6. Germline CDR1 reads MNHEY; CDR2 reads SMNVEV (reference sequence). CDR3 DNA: TGTGCCAGCAGAGAAGGGGGCGGGAACTATGGCTACACCTTC. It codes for CASREGGGNYGYTF.

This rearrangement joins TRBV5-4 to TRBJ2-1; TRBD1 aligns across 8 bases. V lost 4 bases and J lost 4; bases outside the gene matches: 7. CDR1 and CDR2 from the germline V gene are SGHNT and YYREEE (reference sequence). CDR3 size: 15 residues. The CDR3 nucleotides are TGTGCCAGCAGCCCGGACAGGGCTAGGTACAATGAGCAGTTCTTC. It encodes CASSPDRARYNEQFF. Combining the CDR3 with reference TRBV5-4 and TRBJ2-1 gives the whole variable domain ETGVTQSPTHLIKTRGQQVTLRCSSQSGHNTVSWYQQALGQGPQFIFQYYREEENGRGNFPPRFSGLQFPNYSSELNVNALELDDSALYLCASSPDRARYNEQFFGPGTRLTVL.

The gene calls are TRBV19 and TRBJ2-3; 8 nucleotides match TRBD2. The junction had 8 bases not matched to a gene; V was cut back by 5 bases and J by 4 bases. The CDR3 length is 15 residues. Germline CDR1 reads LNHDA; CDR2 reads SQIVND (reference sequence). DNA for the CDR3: TGTGCCAGTAGTGCAGGACTAGCAGCTTCAGATACGCAGTATTTT. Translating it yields CASSAGLAASDTQYF. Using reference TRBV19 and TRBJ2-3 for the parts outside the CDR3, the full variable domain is DGGITQSPKYLFRKEGQNVTLSCEQNLNHDAMYWYRQDPGQGLRLIYYSQIVNDFQKGDIAEGYSVSREKKESFPLTVTSAQKNPTAFYLCASSAGLAASDTQYFGPGTRLTVL.

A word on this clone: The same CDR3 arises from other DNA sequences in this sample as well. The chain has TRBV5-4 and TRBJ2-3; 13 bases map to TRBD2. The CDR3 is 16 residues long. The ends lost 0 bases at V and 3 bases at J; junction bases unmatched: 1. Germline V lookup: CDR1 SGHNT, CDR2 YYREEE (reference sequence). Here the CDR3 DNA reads TGTGCCAGCAGCTTGGGACTAGCGGGAGGTACAGATACGCAGTATTTT. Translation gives CASSLGLAGGTDTQYF.

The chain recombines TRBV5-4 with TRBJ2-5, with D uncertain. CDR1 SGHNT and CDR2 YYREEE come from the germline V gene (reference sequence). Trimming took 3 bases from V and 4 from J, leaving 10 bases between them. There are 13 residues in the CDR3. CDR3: CASSSGLRETQYF. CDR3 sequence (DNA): TGTGCCAGCAGCTCAGGCCTTCGAGAGACCCAGTACTTC.

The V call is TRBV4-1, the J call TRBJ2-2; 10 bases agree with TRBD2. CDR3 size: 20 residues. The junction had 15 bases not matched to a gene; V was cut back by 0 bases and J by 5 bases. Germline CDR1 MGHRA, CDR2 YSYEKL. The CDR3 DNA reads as TGCGCCAGCAGCCAAGAGAGGGTGAGGCTAGCGGGAGTTAAAACCGGGGAGCTGTTTTTT. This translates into CASSQERVRLAGVKTGELFF.

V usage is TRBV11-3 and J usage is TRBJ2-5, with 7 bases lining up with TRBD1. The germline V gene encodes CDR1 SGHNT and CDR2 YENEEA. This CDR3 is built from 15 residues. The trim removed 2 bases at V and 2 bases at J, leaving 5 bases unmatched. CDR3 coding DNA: TGTGCCAGCAGCTTAAGGGGGACAGAACAAGAGACCCAGTACTTC. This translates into CASSLRGTEQETQYF. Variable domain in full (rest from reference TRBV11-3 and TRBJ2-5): EAGVVQSPRYKIIEKKQPVAFWCNPISGHNTLYWYLQNLGQGPELLIRYENEEAVDDSQLPKDRFSAERLKGVDSTLKIQPAELGDSAVYLCASSLRGTEQETQYFGPGTRLLVL.

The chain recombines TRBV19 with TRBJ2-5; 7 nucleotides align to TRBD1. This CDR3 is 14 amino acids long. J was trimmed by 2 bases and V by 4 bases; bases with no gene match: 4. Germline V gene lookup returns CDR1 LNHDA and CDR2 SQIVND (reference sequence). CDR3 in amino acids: CASSTGTVQETQYF. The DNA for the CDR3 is TGTGCCAGTAGTACCGGGACAGTACAAGAGACCCAGTACTTC.

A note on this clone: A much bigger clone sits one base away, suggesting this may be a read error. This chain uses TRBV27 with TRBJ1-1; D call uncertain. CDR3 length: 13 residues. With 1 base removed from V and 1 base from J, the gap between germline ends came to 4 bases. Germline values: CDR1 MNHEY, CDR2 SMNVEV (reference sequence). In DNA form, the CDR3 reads TGTGCCAGCAGTTTATGGGCGAACACTGAAGCTTTCTTT. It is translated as CASSLWANTEAFF.

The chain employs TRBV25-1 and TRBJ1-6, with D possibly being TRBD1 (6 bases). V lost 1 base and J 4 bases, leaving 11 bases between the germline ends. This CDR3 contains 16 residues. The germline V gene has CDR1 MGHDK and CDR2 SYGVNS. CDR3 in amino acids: CASSEFKGDYNSPLHF. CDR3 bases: TGTGCCAGCAGTGAATTTAAGGGGGATTATAATTCACCCCTCCACTTT.